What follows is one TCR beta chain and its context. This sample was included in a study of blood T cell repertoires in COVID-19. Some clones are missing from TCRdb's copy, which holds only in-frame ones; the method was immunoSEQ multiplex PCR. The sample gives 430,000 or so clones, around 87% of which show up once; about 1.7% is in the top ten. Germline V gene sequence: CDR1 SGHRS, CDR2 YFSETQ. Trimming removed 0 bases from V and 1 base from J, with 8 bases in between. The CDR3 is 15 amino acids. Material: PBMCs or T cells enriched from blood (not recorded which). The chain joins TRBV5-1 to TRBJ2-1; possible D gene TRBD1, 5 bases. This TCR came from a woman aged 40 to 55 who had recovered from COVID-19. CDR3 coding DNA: TGCGCCAGCAGCTTGGGGGGCGCGTCCTACAATGAGCAGTTCTTC. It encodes CASSLGGASYNEQFF.